Shown below are 22 T cell receptor beta chains from a single sample sequenced in a study of Ad26.COV2.S vaccination and SARS-CoV-2 variants. Sequencing was performed with immunoSEQ multiplex PCR; in TCRdb, only in-frame clones are kept and a portion is missing. The sample carries about 350,000 clones, roughly 85% recorded once. Sample treatment: about 20 received Ad26.COV2.S at low or high dose, single or two shots; roughly 5 received placebo; per-sample allocation not given. Following the first vaccine or placebo injection, samples were taken on day 63. Sample: peripheral blood, taken in a trial of Ad26.COV2.S vaccine versus placebo. The source of these receptors is a person between 18 and 60 years old who received the Ad26.COV2.S COVID-19 vaccine or a placebo.

CDR3 in amino acids: CASSFQGGRNTEAFF. CDR3 bases: TGTGCCAGCAGCTTCCAAGGGGGGCGGAACACTGAAGCTTTCTTT. V gene TRBV5-5 combines with J gene TRBJ1-1; a weak D match, TRBD1 (6 bases). Trimming pared 2 bases from V and 1 base from J, leaving 12 bases between. Germline V gene sequence: CDR1 SGHKS, CDR2 YYEKEE (reference sequence). The CDR3 is made up of 15 amino acids.

The chain carries TRBV19 and TRBJ1-5, with D possibly TRBD1 on 6 matching bases. This CDR3 is built from 15 residues. Germline CDR1 and CDR2: LNHDA and SQIVND (reference sequence). V lost 6 bases and J lost 5, with 17 bases in between. The CDR3 DNA is TGTGCCAGTAGGCTGACAGGCCAAGGTGATCAGCCCCAGCATTTT. It specifies CASRLTGQGDQPQHF.

The chain links TRBV10-3 to TRBJ2-1; 12 positions match TRBD1. The CDR3 is made up of 15 amino acids. In germline, CDR1 is ENHRY, CDR2 SYGVKD. Germline trimming cut 6 bases from V and 9 bases from J; bases unmatched to any gene: 9. CDR3 sequence reads: CAISLGTGGEGEQFF. CDR3 sequence (DNA): TGTGCCATCAGCCTTGGGACAGGGGGCGAGGGTGAGCAGTTCTTC.

V usage is TRBV5-1 and J usage is TRBJ2-3, with 7 nucleotides matching TRBD2. CDR3 length equals 14 residues. The V segment lost 4 bases and the J segment 6 bases; nucleotides outside the gene matches: 8. Germline V gene data show CDR1 as SGHRS and CDR2 as YFSETQ. DNA for the CDR3: TGCGCCAGCAGCAGCGGGACTTATCACGATACGCAGTATTTT. Its translation: CASSSGTYHDTQYF. Looking up the rest from reference TRBV5-1 and TRBJ2-3 gives the full variable domain: KAGVTQTPRYLIKTRGQQVTLSCSPISGHRSVSWYQQTPGQGLQFLFEYFSETQRNKGNFPGRFSGRQFSNSRSEMNVSTLELGDSALYLCASSSGTYHDTQYFGPGTRLTVL.

The CDR3 DNA reads TGTGCCAGCAGTCGGGTCCCTAGCGGGCCTTACAATGAGCAGTTCTTC. This translates into CASSRVPSGPYNEQFF. The chain couples TRBV2 to TRBJ2-1, with 8 bases that match TRBD2. The CDR3 loop spans 16 amino acids. Unmatched junction bases numbered 10, after V lost 5 bases and J lost 4 bases. CDR1 and CDR2 (germline): SNHLY, FYNNEI.

The gene calls are TRBV7-2 and TRBJ2-3; 7 bases fit TRBD2. The V segment lost 1 base and the J segment 2 bases; nucleotides outside the gene matches: 6. The CDR3 covers 16 residues. Germline V gene lookup returns CDR1 SGHTA and CDR2 FQGNSA. Here the CDR3 reads CASSLVTGGSTDTQYF. DNA for the CDR3: TGTGCCAGCAGCTTAGTAACCGGGGGGTCCACAGATACGCAGTATTTT.

Only one count was recorded for this clone. This rearrangement joins TRBV18 to TRBJ2-3; D gene uncertain. V lost 8 bases to trimming and J lost 1 base, with 10 bases between them. The CDR3 length is 13 residues. Germline assignment: CDR1 KGHSH and CDR2 LQKENI. For the CDR3, the DNA is TGTGCCAGCCGTACAAGGGGCACAGATACGCAGTATTTT. It encodes CASRTRGTDTQYF.

Written as DNA, the CDR3 is TGTGCCACCAGTGGAGACGGTTATACTGAAGCTTTCTTT. As protein: CATSGDGYTEAFF. V usage is TRBV24-1 and J usage is TRBJ1-1; D is unresolved. V gave up 5 bases and J gave up 5 bases, with 11 bases separating them. CDR1 is KGHDR and CDR2 is SFDVKD in the germline V gene. The CDR3 sequence is 13 residues long.

A word on this clone: Other DNA sequences within the sample encode an identical CDR3. The J gene is TRBJ2-3, the V gene TRBV2; 11 bases fit TRBD2. The V segment lost 4 bases and the J segment 2 bases; nucleotides outside the gene matches: 2. The CDR3 covers 15 residues. Germline CDR1 SNHLY, CDR2 FYNNEI. The chain's CDR3 is CASSGLAGITDTQYF. The CDR3 nucleotides read TGTGCCAGCAGTGGACTAGCGGGAATCACAGATACGCAGTATTTT.

CDR3 sequence: CASSFDRGKNTGELFF. CDR3 in DNA: TGTGCCAGCAGCTTTGACAGGGGTAAAAACACCGGGGAGCTGTTTTTT. The gene calls are TRBV11-2 and TRBJ2-2; TRBD1 matches 8 bases. There are 16 residues in the CDR3. In germline, CDR1 is SGHAT, CDR2 FQNNGV. V was pared by 3 bases and J by 2 bases, with 5 bases of the junction left unmatched.

This clone was picked up a small number of times. The chain joins TRBV9 to TRBJ2-2, with 7 positions matching TRBD2. CDR3 length: 15 residues. Germline CDR1 SGDLS, CDR2 YYNGEE. The V gene end was trimmed by 0 bases and the J gene end by 6 bases; junction bases not matched to a gene: 5. CDR3 bases: TGTGCCAGCAGCGTAGAGTCGGGGAGGGCCGGGGAGCTGTTTTTT. Its protein product is CASSVESGRAGELFF.

The chain recombines TRBV27 with TRBJ1-1; 7 bases match TRBD1. Trimming at V came to 6 bases and at J to 2 bases, leaving 6 bases not matched to a gene. Germline V lookup: CDR1 MNHEY, CDR2 SMNVEV (reference sequence). There are 14 residues in the CDR3. CDR3 in amino acids: CASSRQGPNTEAFF. In DNA, the CDR3 is TGTGCCAGCAGCCGACAGGGTCCAAACACTGAAGCTTTCTTT.

This clone was picked up one time. The chain recombines TRBV10-3 with TRBJ1-2, with D maybe TRBD1 (5 bases). Germline V lookup: CDR1 ENHRY, CDR2 SYGVKD. V was clipped by 10 bases and J by 3 bases, with 18 bases between them. CDR3 size: 14 residues. This chain's CDR3 is CANTRDPQDYGYTF. The CDR3 DNA sequence: TGTGCCAACACCCGGGACCCCCAAGACTATGGCTACACCTTC.

The V call is TRBV10-3, the J call TRBJ1-5; TRBD1 aligns across 8 bases. The CDR3 has 14 residues. V dropped 4 bases and J dropped 5; count of bases not matched to a gene: 4. Germline V gene lookup returns CDR1 ENHRY and CDR2 SYGVKD. CDR3 DNA: TGTGCCATCAGTGGAGACAGGGGCGATCAGCCCCAGCATTTT. Protein product: CAISGDRGDQPQHF.

The chain carries TRBV18 and TRBJ2-5, with D maybe TRBD2 (6 bases). This CDR3 contains 16 residues. Germline V lookup: CDR1 KGHSH, CDR2 LQKENI. V dropped 3 bases and J dropped 5 bases, with 19 bases sitting between them. The DNA for the CDR3 is TGTGCCAGCTCACCCCTGGGCTCGGGAGTCCGGGAGACCCAGTACTTC. It yields the protein CASSPLGSGVRETQYF.

This clone was seen once. The V and J genes are TRBV4-3 and TRBJ1-1; D might be TRBD1 (6 bases). Germline V lookup: CDR1 LGHNA, CDR2 YSLEER. Trimming removed 4 bases from V and 1 base from J, with 10 bases in between. The CDR3 covers 14 residues. The CDR3 loop reads CASSLGGGNTEAFF. CDR3 bases: TGCGCCAGCAGCCTTGGGGGCGGGAACACTGAAGCTTTCTTT.

The gene calls are TRBV5-4 and TRBJ1-4, with 8 bases matching TRBD1. Germline assignment: CDR1 SGHNT and CDR2 YYREEE (reference sequence). The CDR3 contains 16 residues. The J segment lost 3 bases and the V segment lost 4 bases, leaving 8 bases of the junction unmatched. The CDR3 loop reads CASSKGQGTANEKLFF. The CDR3, as DNA: TGTGCCAGCAGCAAAGGACAGGGAACGGCTAATGAAAAACTGTTTTTT.

The gene calls are TRBV11-2 and TRBJ1-3; 7 bases fit TRBD1. CDR1 and CDR2 (germline): SGHAT, FQNNGV. V lost 2 bases, J lost 0 bases, and 7 bases stayed unmatched. This CDR3 has 17 amino acids. The CDR3 nucleotides read TGTGCCAGCAGCTTAATGACAGGGTCCTTCTCTGGAAACACCATATATTTT. Translating it yields CASSLMTGSFSGNTIYF. Together with reference TRBV11-2 and TRBJ1-3, the CDR3 gives the full variable domain: EAGVAQSPRYKIIEKRQSVAFWCNPISGHATLYWYQQILGQGPKLLIQFQNNGVVDDSQLPKDRFSAERLKGVDSTLKIQPAKLEDSAVYLCASSLMTGSFSGNTIYFGEGSWLTVV.

This clone appeared a single time. The chain links TRBV4-3 to TRBJ2-5, with TRBD2 matching over 14 bases. The CDR3 totals 17 residues. Germline V gene data show CDR1 as LGHNA and CDR2 as YSLEER. With V trimmed by 1 base and J by 4 bases, 5 bases remained unmatched. The CDR3 reads CASSQGTSGGRAETQYF. CDR3 in DNA: TGCGCCAGCAGCCAAGGGACTAGCGGGGGGCGGGCAGAGACCCAGTACTTC.

CDR3 sequence reads: CASSRPGRGPNQPQHF. CDR3 DNA: TGTGCCAGCAGTCGGCCCGGCCGGGGGCCCAATCAGCCCCAGCATTTT. This chain uses TRBV28 with TRBJ1-5; possible D gene TRBD1, 6 bases. Germline CDR1 MDHEN, CDR2 SYDVKM. The V end was cut by 5 bases, the J end by 3 bases, with 17 bases between. This CDR3 has 16 residues. The full variable domain, completed using reference TRBV28 and TRBJ1-5, is DVKVTQSSRYLVKRTGEKVFLECVQDMDHENMFWYRQDPGLGLRLIYFSYDVKMKEKGDIPEGYSVSREKKERFSLILESASTNQTSMYLCASSRPGRGPNQPQHFGDGTRLSIL.

This chain joins TRBV11-2 and TRBJ1-5; D is undetermined. CDR1 is SGHAT, CDR2 FQNNGV, per germline. V lost 5 bases to trimming and J lost 9 bases, with 14 bases between them. This CDR3 is 13 amino acids long. This CDR3 reads CASSLSQGPPQHF. In DNA, the CDR3 is TGTGCCAGCAGCCTCTCCCAAGGTCCGCCCCAGCATTTT.

The chain is built from TRBV7-2 and TRBJ2-3; D remains ambiguous. The CDR3 is made up of 13 amino acids. Trimming took off 3 bases at V and 5 bases at J, with 9 bases between the two ends. CDR1 and CDR2 from the germline V gene are SGHTA and FQGNSA. CDR3 loop: CASSFGLGDTQYF. CDR3 bases: TGTGCCAGCAGCTTTGGCCTAGGAGATACGCAGTATTTT.